The 9 T cell receptor beta chains listed next were all sequenced from one sample in a study of tumor and adjacent non-tumor tissue in lung cancer. RNA was extracted from bulk tissue without any cell sorting. More than 3 cm separated this lung sample from the edge of the tumor. The library came from three nested PCR rounds adapted from ARM-PCR protocols. One entry per CDR3 protein results from TCRdb running MiXCR on the multiplex PCR reads. The sample carries about 80,000 distinct CDR3 sequences, 80% to 90% recorded once. Specimen: distant non-tumor lung tissue. The source is a man in his fifties or sixties with non-small cell lung cancer.

This clonotype was seen once. V gene TRBV20-1 combines with J gene TRBJ2-1, with D uncertain. This CDR3 has 13 residues. Germline values: CDR1 DFQATT, CDR2 SNEGSKA (reference sequence). V was trimmed by 3 bases and J by 6 bases, leaving 12 bases between them. The CDR3 loop is CSARGQPGNEQFF. The CDR3, as DNA: TGCAGTGCTAGGGGTCAACCCGGCAATGAGCAGTTCTTC.

Concerning this clonotype itself: One junction end disagrees with the germline gene, perhaps due to a read error. V and J are TRBV11-2 and TRBJ2-1; no reliable D call. This CDR3 has 13 amino acids. Germline lookup yields CDR1 SGHAT and CDR2 FQNNGV. This chain's CDR3 is CASSLDRHSEQSF. CDR3 in DNA: TGTGCCAGCAGCTTAGATCGGCACAGTGAGCAGTCCTTC.

This clonotype has only a few counts. This CDR3 fails to terminate in the conserved phenylalanine or tryptophan, so it likely reflects a read error. The V and J genes are TRBV29-1 and TRBJ2-4, with D possibly matching TRBD2 (7 bases). The V gene lost 8 bases and the J gene lost 6 bases, with 29 bases spanning the gap. Germline values: CDR1 SQVTM, CDR2 ANQGSEA. The CDR3 runs to 17 residues. The CDR3 reads CSMRGGSVLDGINIQYI. CDR3 nucleotides: TGCAGCATGAGGGGGGGCTCGGTGTTGGATGGCATAAACATTCAGTACATC.

A note on this clonotype: One end of the junction does not line up with germline, which may come from a read error. The rearrangement links TRBV11-2 to TRBJ2-5; D may be TRBD1 (5 bases). CDR1 and CDR2 from the germline V gene are SGHAT and FQNNGV. The CDR3 runs 14 residues. The CDR3 protein is CASSSGHVQESQYF. In DNA form, the CDR3 reads TGTGCCAGCAGCTCTGGACATGTCCAAGAGAGCCAGTATTTC. Using reference TRBV11-2 and TRBJ2-5 for the parts outside the CDR3, the full variable domain is EAGVAQSPRYKIIEKRQSVAFWCNPISGHATLYWYQQILGQGPKLLIQFQNNGVVDDSQLPKDRFSAERLKGVDSTLKIQPAKLEDSAVYLCASSSGHVQESQYFGPGTRLLVL.

For this clonotype: One end of the junction varies from germline; a read error may be responsible. The chain couples TRBV5-1 to TRBJ2-7, with D unresolved. The CDR3 totals 12 residues. Germline CDR1 and CDR2: SGHRS and YFSETQ. The CDR3 loop reads CASNLIRYEQYF. In DNA form, the CDR3 reads TGCGCCAGCAACTTGATCCGCTACGAGCAGTACTTC. The full variable domain, rest sourced from reference TRBV5-1 and TRBJ2-7, is KAGVTQTPRYLIKTRGQQVTLSCSPISGHRSVSWYQQTPGQGLQFLFEYFSETQRNKGNFPGRFSGRQFSNSRSEMNVSTLELGDSALYLCASNLIRYEQYFGPGTRLTVT.

As for this clonotype: Because the CDR3 is missing its conserved closing phenylalanine or tryptophan, this is likely a read error. The chain is built from TRBV20-1 and TRBJ1-6, with 8 bases matching TRBD1. Germline V gene sequence: CDR1 DFQATT, CDR2 SNEGSKA (reference sequence). The CDR3 totals 16 residues. The CDR3 sequence: CSAERLGDRGNSPLHL. CDR3 coding DNA: TGCAGTGCTGAGCGCCTCGGAGACAGGGGTAATTCACCACTCCACTTG.

With respect to this clonotype: Its ends do not fully match the called genes, so a read error is possible. V and J are TRBV20-1 and TRBJ2-7; perhaps TRBD1 as D (6 bases). Germline CDR1 and CDR2: DFQATT and SNEGSKA (reference sequence). The CDR3 is made up of 14 amino acids. The CDR3 region is CRASKGHSSYEQYF. The CDR3 coding sequence is TGCAGAGCTAGTAAGGGACACAGCTCCTACGAGCAGTACTTC.

To note about this clonotype: Germline and junction disagree at one end, which may indicate a read error. The CDR3 DNA sequence: TGTGCCAGCAGCTTGGCACAGGGAGCGAACACCGTGGAGCTGTTTTTT. This codes for CASSLAQGANTVELFF. The chain carries TRBV5-4 and TRBJ2-2, with D tentatively TRBD1 (6 bases). The CDR3 totals 16 residues. The germline V gene encodes CDR1 SGHNT and CDR2 YYREEE (reference sequence).

The table lists this clonotype with a count of one. The genes are TRBV5-4 and TRBJ1-1; 7 nucleotides line up with TRBD1. Per the germline V gene, CDR1 is SGHNT and CDR2 is YYREEE (reference sequence). The CDR3 spans 17 residues. In nucleotides, the CDR3 is TGTGCTAGGAGCGCCGGTCGACAGGGACGAGGCAACACTGAAGCTTTCTTT. Its translation: CARSAGRQGRGNTEAFF.